What follows are 9 T cell receptor beta chains derived from one specimen sequenced in a study of CD8+CD57+ T cells in acquired aplastic anemia. TCR beta VDJ and CDR3 were profiled, and genomic DNA was the template. From the reads, TCRdb called clonotypes with MiXCR, one entry per CDR3 protein. This sample has around 500,000 distinct CDR3 sequences; less than 35% occur once, and the top ten carry 0.82%. For sequencing, patients were chosen who had shown expansion of CD8+CD57+ cells by flow cytometry. Sequenced: sorted CD4+, CD8+, or CD8+CD57+ T cells (not recorded which) from PBMCs. The receptors come from a human donor with aplastic anemia.

The J gene is TRBJ1-5, the V gene TRBV3-1; a weak D match, TRBD1 (5 bases). The germline V and J ends were trimmed by 4 bases and 3 bases, with 13 bases remaining between them. This CDR3 has 15 residues. Germline CDR1 LGHDT, CDR2 YNNKEL (reference sequence). The CDR3 region has the DNA TGTGCCAGCAGCCTACGGGACGGCACCAATCAGCCCCAGCATTTT. Amino acid sequence: CASSLRDGTNQPQHF.

V gene TRBV12-3 or TRBV12-4 combines with J gene TRBJ2-5, with TRBD2 identical over 12 bases. This CDR3 comprises 17 residues. V shed 6 bases and J 3 bases; nucleotides not matched to a gene: 11. For the CDR3, the DNA is TGTGCCAGCAGCCGTGGACTAGCGGGATCGTCGGAAGAGACCCAGTACTTC. Translated: CASSRGLAGSSEETQYF.

The chain has TRBV20-1 and TRBJ2-5, with 12 bases lining up with TRBD2. CDR3 length: 16 amino acids. Trimming cost V 0 bases and J 5 bases; bases outside gene matches: 7. Germline V CDR1 and CDR2: DFQATT, SNEGSKA (reference sequence). CDR3 nucleotide sequence: TGCAGTGCTAGAGATCATCTAGCGGGAGGGTGGGAGACCCAGTACTTC. Encoded protein: CSARDHLAGGWETQYF.

The chain uses TRBV29-1 and TRBJ1-1; D not certain. There are 13 residues in the CDR3. The germline CDR1 and CDR2 sequences are SQVTM and ANQGSEA. The V end was cut by 4 bases, the J end by 2 bases, with 11 bases between. In DNA, the CDR3 is TGCAGCGTTGGGGCAGCGGGAAACACTGAAGCTTTCTTT. As protein: CSVGAAGNTEAFF.

This clonotype was picked up a small number of times. This chain connects TRBV4-3 to TRBJ2-1; no reliable D call. The CDR3 extends over 16 amino acids. Looked up from germline, CDR1 is LGHNA and CDR2 is YSLEER. V lost 3 bases to trimming and J lost 0 bases, with 12 bases between them. CDR3 nucleotide sequence: TGCGCCAGCAGCCAGTTACTGACTCTCTCCTACAATGAGCAGTTCTTC. Its protein product is CASSQLLTLSYNEQFF.

This clonotype was counted many times. The chain has TRBV20-1 and TRBJ1-4; D gene unclear. V was cut by 3 bases and J by 4 bases, with 0 bases left in between. CDR1 and CDR2 (germline): DFQATT, SNEGSKA (reference sequence). The CDR3 consists of 10 residues. DNA of the CDR3: TGCAGTGCTAGTAATGAAAAACTGTTTTTT. Protein product: CSASNEKLFF.

As for this clonotype: A read error may account for a junction end that differs from germline. V gene TRBV10-3 combines with J gene TRBJ2-2; D gene ambiguous. The CDR3 is made up of 13 amino acids. CDR1 and CDR2 from the germline V gene are ENHRY and SYGVKD. The CDR3 nucleotides read TGTGCCAGCAGTACCCCGAACACCGGGGAGCTGTTTTTT. This encodes CASSTPNTGELFF.

The sample holds a few counts of this clonotype. V gene TRBV2 combines with J gene TRBJ2-3; D remains ambiguous. Between the trimmed V and J ends, which lost 7 bases and 3 bases, there was a span of 5 bases. The CDR3 runs to 11 residues. Germline V gene lookup returns CDR1 SNHLY and CDR2 FYNNEI. The CDR3 DNA is TGTGCCAGCACTGGAACAGATACGCAGTATTTT. Translating gives CASTGTDTQYF.

This rearrangement joins TRBV11-2 to TRBJ2-6, with D possibly matching TRBD1 (5 bases). CDR1 SGHAT and CDR2 FQNNGV come from the germline V gene. The V gene lost 5 bases and the J gene lost 0 bases, with 20 bases spanning the gap. The CDR3 runs 19 residues. DNA of the CDR3: TGTGCCAGCAGCAGTAGACAGAGGCGCAGGAGCTCTGGGGCCAACGTCCTGACTTTC. Protein sequence: CASSSRQRRRSSGANVLTF. The full variable domain, its missing parts supplied by reference TRBV11-2 and TRBJ2-6, is EAGVAQSPRYKIIEKRQSVAFWCNPISGHATLYWYQQILGQGPKLLIQFQNNGVVDDSQLPKDRFSAERLKGVDSTLKIQPAKLEDSAVYLCASSSRQRRRSSGANVLTFGAGSRLTVL.